This TCR beta chain was recovered during a study of Tregs in tolerant kidney transplant recipients (dated by TCRdb to the late 2010s). About the study as a whole: Related donors were used in the transplants with nonmyeloablative bone marrow transplantation, and mixed chimerism was transient in the human trials. The study used TCRbeta sequencing to identify donor-specific regulatory T cells before combined kidney and bone marrow transplantation, then tracked those cells after transplant. Study-level results and caveats: Because only a small number of patients were included, the study had limitations, and the results will need to be validated in larger populations as well as under other immunosuppression protocols. Expanding Tregs with activated donor B cells appeared to identify the most biologically relevant and donor-specific TCRbeta repertoire. Because the PCR primers were changed over time for some patients, nucleotide-level comparison could not be performed across the samples from those patients. In tolerant patients, the expansion of donor-specific Tregs was greater than global Treg expansion, suggesting that the expansion was antigen-driven rather than nonspecific. Biological reproducibility was not directly assessed, although technical replication error appeared to be minimal.

Sample time point, as interpreted from the label and publication: blood sample drawn before combined kidney and bone marrow transplant. Unstimulated Tregs (CD4+CD25+CD127-), CD4+ non-Tregs (CD4+CD25-), CD4 and CD8 cells were FACS-sorted from thawed PBMCs. Patients were 4 combined kidney and bone marrow transplant recipients from the ITN036ST trial, and only these trial subjects had samples available. Healthy control blood was processed by Ficoll density gradient to PBMCs and cryopreserved; patient PBMCs were collected before and after transplant. Of note for this clone: The clone's antigen remains unknown. No per-base quality is available; no much larger clone lies one base away.

Genomic DNA was extracted from sorted cells with the QIAGEN DNeasy Blood and Tissue Kit for TCRbeta CDR3 sequencing. High-throughput TCRbeta CDR3 sequencing was carried out commercially through immunoSEQ, with PCR amplification with bias correction and internal controls included. In the paper's pipeline: Unique productive TCRbeta sequences were defined by CDR3 nucleotide sequence where primers matched, and otherwise by CDR3 amino acid sequence together with Vbeta and Jbeta genes. To correct sorting error, sequences shared between sorted populations at a frequency ratio of 2:1 or less were removed; the rest were assigned to the higher population. Donor-reactive sequences were defined as at least 5-fold expanded in CFSE-low cells versus unstimulated cells, with frequency of at least 0.01% in CFSE-low cells. Repertoire divergence was quantified by Jensen-Shannon divergence using the top 100 TCRbeta sequences ranked by frequency. When a sample had multiple sequencing runs, each run was corrected for sorting error separately and the runs were then pooled. The clones in this table, taken by TCRdb from immuneACCESS, are in-frame only. Not every clone is retained; where verified, under half of the shortfall comes from an unresolved V gene, and the cause of the rest is unknown. The V and J calls and the clone size are those of that table, but D and trimming were determined from the DNA. In all, the sample holds some 66,000 clones, and about nine tenths of those were seen once. The ten biggest clones cover approximately 11% of the sample.

This TCR came from a human donor who received a combined kidney and bone marrow transplant. The material sequenced was CD8+ T cells from blood, taken before the transplant.

This receptor has the CDR3 CASSVGGYRTGRSPLHF. The bases read TGTGCCAGCAGCGTAGGGGGGTATAGGACAGGGCGATCACCCCTCCACTTT. The chain is made from TRBV9 and TRBJ1-6; TRBD1 matches 8 bases in the middle. From the germline V gene, CDR1 is SGDLS and CDR2 is YYNGEE. V trim: 0 bases; J trim: 10 bases; unmatched bases: 12. The CDR3 goes from the cysteine to the phenylalanine over 17 residues. Only the CDR3 DNA is retained, 51 bases long and in frame from the first base. When the CDR3 is completed using the reference TRBV9 and TRBJ1-6 genes on either side, the full variable domain is DSGVTQTPKHLITATGQRVTLRCSPRSGDLSVYWYQQSLDQGLQFLIQYYNGEERAKGNILERFSAQQFPDLHSELNLSSLELGDSALYFCASSVGGYRTGRSPLHFGNGTRLTVT.